This T cell receptor (beta chain) was captured in a study of T cells and copy number aberrations in small-cell lung cancer. The repertoire was sequenced with immunoSEQ multiplex PCR; TCRdb's copy has only in-frame clones and lacks some. The sample holds more than 9,500 clones, 60% to 80% seen once. Germline lookup yields CDR1 MDHEN and CDR2 SYDVKM. Trimming stripped 6 bases from V and 5 bases from J, with 20 bases between. There are 15 residues in the CDR3. The study, taken as a whole, reports: Compared with adjacent lung tissue, tumors had lower T-cell richness and clonality and non-significantly lower density.

This clone was observed once. The antigen remains undetermined. This TCR came from a man aged 55 to 69 with small cell lung cancer. The V gene is TRBV28, the J gene TRBJ2-7; tentative D call: TRBD1 (6 bases). Sequencing was done on a sample of normal tissue next to the tumor. In DNA form, the CDR3 reads TGTGCCAGCAGCCCCACGGGATCCAGGGGTAACGAGCAGTACTTC. The encoded protein is CASSPTGSRGNEQYF.